The 12 T cell receptor beta chains below were found in one sample sequenced in a study of PD-1 blockade in classical Hodgkin lymphoma. Repertoires were generated with immunoSEQ multiplex PCR, while TCRdb's copy carries only in-frame clones and drops some. The table shows 13,000 or so clones, with more than 85% occurring only once. Each of the patients experienced relapse following autologous stem cell transplantation, and their brentuximab vedotin exposure differed. Material: peripheral blood mononuclear cells (PBMCs), obtained at baseline. The receptor source for this set is a human donor with classical Hodgkin lymphoma.

This chain joins TRBV15 and TRBJ2-3; 9 bases line up with TRBD2. Germline CDR1 LNHNV, CDR2 YYDKDF (reference sequence). The CDR3 extends over 17 amino acids. The V segment lost 0 bases and the J segment 5 bases; nucleotides outside the gene matches: 9. The CDR3 reads CATSREGASGAIDTQYF. CDR3 bases: TGTGCCACCAGCAGAGAGGGGGCTAGCGGGGCTATAGATACGCAGTATTTT.

The chain links TRBV18 to TRBJ2-5; a weak D match, TRBD1 (6 bases). Germline-derived CDR1 and CDR2 are KGHSH and LQKENI. The CDR3 is 13 residues long. Trimming left V 5 bases short and J 2 bases short, with 9 bases between. This chain's CDR3 is CASSGGPQETQYF. CDR3 sequence (DNA): TGTGCCAGCTCAGGGGGCCCGCAAGAGACCCAGTACTTC.

The chain uses TRBV12-5 and TRBJ1-2, with a weak D call TRBD1 (5 bases). The V gene's germline CDR1 is LGHNT and CDR2 FRNRAP. This CDR3 contains 12 residues. The V and J ends lost 4 bases and 13 bases respectively, with 16 bases between them. CDR3 region: CASGYPRQMLTF. As DNA, the CDR3 is TGTGCTAGTGGTTATCCGAGACAGATGCTCACCTTC.

The rearrangement links TRBV5-1 to TRBJ2-2; D is unclear. Germline lookup yields CDR1 SGHRS and CDR2 YFSETQ. V shed 1 base and J shed 6 bases, with 10 bases lying between them. There are 14 residues in the CDR3. This CDR3 reads CASSLTGLSGELFF. The CDR3 nucleotides are TGCGCCAGCAGCTTGACCGGGTTGTCCGGGGAGCTGTTTTTT.

In this sample, this clone is medium-sized. The genes are TRBV5-4 and TRBJ1-1; no definite D call. The germline V and J ends were trimmed by 5 bases and 4 bases, with 9 bases remaining between them. The length of the CDR3 is 12 residues. CDR1 SGHNT and CDR2 YYREEE come from the germline V gene (reference sequence). This chain's CDR3 is CASSSRSTEAFF. The CDR3 DNA follows: TGTGCCAGCAGTTCTCGATCCACTGAAGCTTTCTTT.

The chain uses TRBV4-2 and TRBJ2-2; D tentatively fits TRBD1 or TRBD2 (5 bases each). CDR1 and CDR2 from the germline V gene are LGHNA and YNFKEQ. Trimming removed 4 bases at V and 4 bases at J, with 28 bases between. The CDR3 runs 20 residues. Here the CDR3 DNA reads TGTGCCAGCAGCCCGGGACGGGCCAGAGGAGTCCGGGCGATCACCGGGGAGCTGTTTTTT. Translated: CASSPGRARGVRAITGELFF.

The genes are TRBV29-1 and TRBJ2-7, with 14 bases fitting TRBD2. Germline CDR1 is SQVTM and CDR2 is ANQGSEA. The V segment lost 4 bases and the J segment 6 bases; nucleotides outside the gene matches: 20. The CDR3 is 19 amino acids. The CDR3 sequence is CSVGGYRTSGGSSLGEQYF. In nucleotides, the CDR3 is TGCAGCGTTGGCGGGTATCGGACTAGCGGGGGGTCCTCCCTCGGCGAGCAGTACTTC.

The chain uses TRBV28 and TRBJ2-6, with 7 bases lining up with TRBD2. This CDR3 has 15 residues. Germline CDR1 reads MDHEN; CDR2 reads SYDVKM. J was trimmed by 0 bases and V by 5 bases; bases with no gene match: 1. CDR3 sequence reads: CASSPGGSGANVLTF. CDR3 nucleotides: TGTGCCAGCAGTCCGGGAGGCTCTGGGGCCAACGTCCTGACTTTC.

This chain links TRBV19 with TRBJ2-1; D gene ambiguous. V lost 3 bases to trimming and J lost 11 bases, with 8 bases between them. The CDR3 sequence is 11 residues long. The germline gives CDR1 LNHDA, CDR2 SQIVND (reference sequence). CDR3 amino acids: CASSISSKQFF. In nucleotides, the CDR3 is TGTGCCAGTAGTATTTCCTCAAAGCAGTTCTTC.

This chain joins TRBV2 and TRBJ1-1; 7 bases match TRBD1. V lost 6 bases to trimming and J lost 0 bases; unmatched junction nucleotides: 4. Germline V gene lookup returns CDR1 SNHLY and CDR2 FYNNEI. This CDR3 spans 14 amino acids. The CDR3 nucleotides are TGTGCCAGCAGGGGGGACAGCATGAACACTGAAGCTTTCTTT. Translating gives CASRGDSMNTEAFF.

The chain carries TRBV5-1 and TRBJ1-5, with D possibly being TRBD1 (5 bases). V was cut by 4 bases and J by 3 bases, with 14 bases left in between. The germline gives CDR1 SGHRS, CDR2 YFSETQ. The CDR3 runs to 15 residues. The DNA of the CDR3 is TGCGCCAGCAGCACCACCGGGACTCCCAATCAGCCCCAGCATTTT. It translates to CASSTTGTPNQPQHF.

This clone showed up just a few times. The chain employs TRBV19 and TRBJ1-6; possible D gene TRBD1, 6 bases. Germline V gene sequence: CDR1 LNHDA, CDR2 SQIVND (reference sequence). V lost 2 bases and J 5 bases, leaving 7 bases between the germline ends. The length of the CDR3 is 14 residues. This chain's CDR3 is CASSITGHNSPLHF. CDR3 sequence (DNA): TGTGCCAGTAGTATAACAGGGCATAATTCACCCCTCCACTTT.